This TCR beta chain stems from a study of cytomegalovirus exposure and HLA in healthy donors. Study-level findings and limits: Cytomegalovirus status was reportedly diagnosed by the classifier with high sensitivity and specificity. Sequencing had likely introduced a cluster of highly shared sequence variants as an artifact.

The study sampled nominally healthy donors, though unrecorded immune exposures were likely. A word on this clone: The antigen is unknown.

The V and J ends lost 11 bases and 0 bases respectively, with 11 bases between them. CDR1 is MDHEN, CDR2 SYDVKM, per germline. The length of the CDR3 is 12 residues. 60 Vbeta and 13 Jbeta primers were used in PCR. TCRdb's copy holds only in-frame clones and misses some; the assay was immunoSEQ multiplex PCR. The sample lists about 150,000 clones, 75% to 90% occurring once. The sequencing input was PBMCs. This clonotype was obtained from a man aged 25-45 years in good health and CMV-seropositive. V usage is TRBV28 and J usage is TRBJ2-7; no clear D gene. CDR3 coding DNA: TGTGCCTCGGCGGAGAGCTCCTACGAGCAGTACTTC. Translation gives CASAESSYEQYF.